The text below deals with one T cell receptor (beta chain). Its antigen is not known. This entry belongs to a study of memory B cells and T cells in multiple sclerosis. Study findings and constraints: Shared clonotype counts depended on differing compartment clone-set sizes and were normalized.

Some clones are missing from TCRdb's copy, which holds only in-frame ones; the method was immunoSEQ multiplex PCR. The repertoire includes 12,000 to 15,000 clones, 69% of them detected once, and about 2.5% sits in the top ten. The CDR3 extends over 15 amino acids. The germline V gene encodes CDR1 SGHTA and CDR2 FQGNSA. The V end lost 1 base, the J end lost 2 bases, and 11 bases lay between the germline ends. The chain employs TRBV7-2 and TRBJ2-5, with a weak D call TRBD1 (7 bases). This TCR derives from a human donor with multiple sclerosis. Source material: memory (CD45RO+) CD4+ T cells from blood. CDR3 DNA: TGTGCCAGCAGCTTAGTCAGGGGGGAACAAGAGACCCAGTACTTC. Protein sequence: CASSLVRGEQETQYF.